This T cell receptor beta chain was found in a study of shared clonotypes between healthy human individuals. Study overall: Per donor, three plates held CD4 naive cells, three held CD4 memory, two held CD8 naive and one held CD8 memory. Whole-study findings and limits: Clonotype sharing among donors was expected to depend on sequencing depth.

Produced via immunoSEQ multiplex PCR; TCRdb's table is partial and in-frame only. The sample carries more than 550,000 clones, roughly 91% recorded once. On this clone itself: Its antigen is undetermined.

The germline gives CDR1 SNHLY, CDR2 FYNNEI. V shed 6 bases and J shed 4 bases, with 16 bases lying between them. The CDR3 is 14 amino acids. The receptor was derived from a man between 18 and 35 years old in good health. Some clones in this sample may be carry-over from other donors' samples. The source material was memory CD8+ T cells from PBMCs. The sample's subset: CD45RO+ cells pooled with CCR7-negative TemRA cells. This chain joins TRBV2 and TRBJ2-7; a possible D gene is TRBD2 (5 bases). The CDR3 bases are TGTGCCAGCAGCCATGAGGGTCGGCATTACGAGCAGTACTTC. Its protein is CASSHEGRHYEQYF.